These 20 T cell receptor beta chains originate from one sample sequenced in a study of early T cells in non-severe SARS-CoV-2 infection. TCRdb re-analysed the 5' RACE reads in MiXCR, keeping a single row per CDR3 protein. The data contain about 61,000 distinct CDR3 sequences, less than 14% of them singletons. Source material: whole blood. The receptors originated from an adult who was a healthcare worker with PCR-confirmed SARS-CoV-2 infection or an uninfected control (not recorded which).

This clonotype appeared a few times. V is TRBV7-6 and J is TRBJ2-1; D is undetermined. CDR3 length: 12 amino acids. V shed 1 base and J shed 8 bases, with 6 bases lying between them. Germline V gene data show CDR1 as SGHVS and CDR2 as FNYEAQ. CDR3 in DNA: TGTGCCAGCAGCTTAGAAGGCGATGAGCAGTTCTTC. Residues: CASSLEGDEQFF.

V usage is TRBV20-1 and J usage is TRBJ2-3; 15 nucleotides align to TRBD2. This CDR3 has 15 residues. Germline V gene data show CDR1 as DFQATT and CDR2 as SNEGSKA (reference sequence). V lost 5 bases and J lost 4; bases outside the gene matches: 4. The CDR3 is CSASGLAGGADTQYF. The DNA of the CDR3 is TGCAGTGCTTCTGGACTAGCGGGGGGGGCAGATACGCAGTATTTT.

This clonotype was recorded at least ten times. The rearrangement uses TRBV28 and TRBJ2-7; TRBD1 or TRBD2 may be the D gene (5 bases each). The germline V gene has CDR1 MDHEN and CDR2 SYDVKM. The CDR3 runs 13 residues. V was pared by 3 bases and J by 12 bases, with 18 bases between. As DNA, the CDR3 is TGTGCCAGCAGTTTTGGGACCGCTGTTAGGTGGTACTTC. Its protein is CASSFGTAVRWYF. Full variable domain (missing parts from reference TRBV28 and TRBJ2-7): DVKVTQSSRYLVKRTGEKVFLECVQDMDHENMFWYRQDPGLGLRLIYFSYDVKMKEKGDIPEGYSVSREKKERFSLILESASTNQTSMYLCASSFGTAVRWYFGPGTRLTVT.

Ten or more counts support this clonotype. This chain uses TRBV27 with TRBJ2-7; 10 positions agree with TRBD1. Germline V CDR1 and CDR2: MNHEY, SMNVEV (reference sequence). J was trimmed by 4 bases and V by 1 base; bases with no gene match: 7. The CDR3 is 16 residues long. This CDR3 reads CASSLWRTGGIYEQYF. Written as DNA, the CDR3 is TGTGCCAGCAGTTTATGGCGGACAGGGGGTATTTACGAGCAGTACTTC.

This clonotype was observed many times. The CDR3 loop is CASSVGLAGLGATDTQYF. CDR3 bases: TGCGCCAGCAGTGTTGGACTAGCGGGCCTCGGGGCCACAGATACGCAGTATTTT. J is TRBJ2-3 and V is TRBV5-1; 11 bases match TRBD2. The CDR3 runs 18 residues. The V gene end was trimmed by 5 bases and the J gene end by 2 bases; junction bases not matched to a gene: 13. Germline V gene sequence: CDR1 SGHRS, CDR2 YFSETQ.

This clonotype showed up many times. The J gene is TRBJ1-1, the V gene TRBV11-2; D possibly corresponds to TRBD1 (6 bases). Germline assignment: CDR1 SGHAT and CDR2 FQNNGV. V lost 6 bases and J lost 5, with 19 bases in between. The CDR3 totals 15 residues. The CDR3 here is CASRPFGGPRTEAFF. The CDR3 DNA is TGTGCCAGCAGACCGTTTGGGGGCCCGAGGACTGAAGCTTTCTTT.

This clonotype was observed many times. The chain uses TRBV19 and TRBJ2-5; 13 bases match TRBD2. The CDR3 extends over 16 amino acids. The V gene's germline CDR1 is LNHDA and CDR2 SQIVND (reference sequence). V lost 6 bases, J lost 2 bases, and 6 bases stayed unmatched. The CDR3 nucleotides read TGTGCCAGTAGCCCGACTAGCGGGGGGCCACAAGAGACCCAGTACTTC. Amino acid sequence: CASSPTSGGPQETQYF.

This clonotype has a count of ten or more. This chain connects TRBV6-6 to TRBJ1-1, with a tentative D call TRBD1 (5 bases). Between the trimmed V and J ends, which lost 6 bases and 6 bases, there was a span of 17 bases. The CDR3 loop spans 14 amino acids. Germline lookup yields CDR1 MNHNY and CDR2 SVGAGI (reference sequence). The DNA for the CDR3 is TGTGCCAGCAGGAGGGCAGGGATGGAGGCTGAAGCTTTCTTT. It encodes CASRRAGMEAEAFF.

The chain links TRBV21-1 to TRBJ2-3. TRBV21-1 is shown as a pseudogene. The CDR3 is 15 amino acids. The CDR3 nucleotides read TGTGCCAGCAGCAAAGCCCGGACCTACACAGATACGCAGTATTTT. This encodes CASSKARTYTDTQYF.

The chain employs TRBV30 and TRBJ2-3; D possibly corresponds to TRBD2 (5 bases). The germline V gene has CDR1 GTSNPN and CDR2 SVGIG (reference sequence). This CDR3 comprises 11 residues. The germline V and J ends were trimmed by 4 bases and 6 bases, with 8 bases remaining between them. The CDR3 nucleotides are TGTGCCTGGACCCCGGGGGATACGCAGTATTTT. Translated, it gives CAWTPGDTQYF.

At least ten counts were recorded for this clonotype. V gene TRBV29-1 combines with J gene TRBJ1-2, with D unclear. V was shortened by 0 bases and J by 1 base, with 12 bases between the two germline ends. The V gene's germline CDR1 is SQVTM and CDR2 ANQGSEA. CDR3 length equals 15 residues. In DNA form, the CDR3 reads TGCAGCGTTGAAGATCCTCCGGGCCTTAACTATGGCTACACCTTC. Residues: CSVEDPPGLNYGYTF.

This clonotype was found many times. V usage is TRBV11-2 and J usage is TRBJ2-3, with D unclear. Germline CDR1 is SGHAT and CDR2 is FQNNGV. The CDR3 has 15 amino acids. V was trimmed by 5 bases and J by 3 bases, leaving 15 bases between them. Here the CDR3 DNA reads TGTGCCAGCAGCCTTCTCTCAGTCGGGACAGATACGCAGTATTTT. It translates to CASSLLSVGTDTQYF.

This clonotype showed up just a few times. V gene TRBV20-1 combines with J gene TRBJ1-1; tentatively, D is TRBD1 (6 bases). V was cut by 6 bases and J by 5 bases, with 19 bases left in between. This CDR3 region has 14 residues. CDR1 and CDR2 (germline): DFQATT, SNEGSKA (reference sequence). The chain's CDR3 is CSARGVGADTEAFF. The CDR3 DNA reads TGCAGTGCCCGAGGGGTGGGGGCTGATACTGAAGCTTTCTTT.

This clonotype was counted between two and nine times. V is TRBV2 and J is TRBJ1-2, with D maybe TRBD1 (6 bases). Germline values: CDR1 SNHLY, CDR2 FYNNEI. There are 14 residues in the CDR3. V dropped 6 bases and J dropped 4 bases, with 15 bases sitting between them. CDR3 loop: CASSRGDTAYGYTF. CDR3 bases: TGTGCCAGCAGCCGCGGGGACACAGCCTATGGCTACACCTTC.

The V gene is TRBV5-4, the J gene TRBJ2-7; 7 nucleotides agree with TRBD1. Germline assignment: CDR1 SGHNT and CDR2 YYREEE (reference sequence). The J segment lost 0 bases and the V segment lost 4 bases, leaving 7 bases of the junction unmatched. This CDR3 has 15 residues. As DNA, the CDR3 is TGTGCCAGCAGCCGCTCAGGGGGTACCTCCTACGAGCAGTACTTC. It codes for CASSRSGGTSYEQYF. The variable domain in full, with the rest retrieved from reference TRBV5-4 and TRBJ2-7, is ETGVTQSPTHLIKTRGQQVTLRCSSQSGHNTVSWYQQALGQGPQFIFQYYREEENGRGNFPPRFSGLQFPNYSSELNVNALELDDSALYLCASSRSGGTSYEQYFGPGTRLTVT.

This clonotype was seen once. Possible read error: a much larger clone is one base away. This sequence joins TRBV11-2 and TRBJ2-7; 11 bases are shared with TRBD2. Germline V CDR1 and CDR2: SGHAT, FQNNGV. The V and J ends lost 1 base and 5 bases, in that order; junction bases with no gene match: 7. The CDR3 has 16 amino acids. The CDR3 DNA follows: TGTGCCAGCAGCTTAGGACTAGCGGGGTTCCTGGACGAGCAGTACTTC. Translating gives CASSLGLAGFLDEQYF.

The chain combines TRBV20-1 with TRBJ1-2, with D possibly matching TRBD1 (6 bases). V gave up 3 bases and J gave up 3 bases, with 11 bases separating them. This CDR3 has 13 residues. Germline V gene lookup returns CDR1 DFQATT and CDR2 SNEGSKA (reference sequence). The CDR3 loop is CSASLRGDYGYTF. CDR3 bases: TGCAGTGCTAGTCTCAGGGGTGACTATGGCTACACCTTC.

This clonotype was observed a few times. Here the CDR3 reads CASSSSRRFGWEQYF. The CDR3 DNA follows: TGTGCCAGCAGCTCCTCCCGGAGGTTCGGATGGGAGCAGTACTTC. V is TRBV11-3 and J is TRBJ2-7; TRBD2 is a possible D gene (5 bases). The CDR3 extends over 15 amino acids. The germline gives CDR1 SGHNT, CDR2 YENEEA. Trimming removed 4 bases from V and 7 bases from J, with 20 bases in between.

This clonotype was found a few times. The chain carries TRBV6-6 and TRBJ2-7; 11 bases match TRBD1. Germline V gene data show CDR1 as MNHNY and CDR2 as SVGAGI (reference sequence). The junction had 6 bases not matched to a gene; V was cut back by 0 bases and J by 2 bases. This CDR3 region has 17 residues. In DNA form, the CDR3 reads TGTGCCAGCAGTTACTCTGGACAGGGGGCGACCACCTACGAGCAGTACTTC. Translating it yields CASSYSGQGATTYEQYF.

Points on this clonotype: A read error is possible here, since a much larger clone lies one base away. Because the CDR3 is missing its conserved closing phenylalanine or tryptophan, this is likely a read error. The V gene is TRBV9, the J gene TRBJ2-5; D not certain. Germline CDR1 and CDR2: SGDLS and YYNGEE. The V end was cut by 1 base, the J end by 2 bases, with 6 bases between. This CDR3 is 13 amino acids long. The CDR3 protein is CASSVHVQETQYS. The CDR3 nucleotides read TGTGCCAGCAGCGTACACGTACAAGAGACCCAGTACTCC.